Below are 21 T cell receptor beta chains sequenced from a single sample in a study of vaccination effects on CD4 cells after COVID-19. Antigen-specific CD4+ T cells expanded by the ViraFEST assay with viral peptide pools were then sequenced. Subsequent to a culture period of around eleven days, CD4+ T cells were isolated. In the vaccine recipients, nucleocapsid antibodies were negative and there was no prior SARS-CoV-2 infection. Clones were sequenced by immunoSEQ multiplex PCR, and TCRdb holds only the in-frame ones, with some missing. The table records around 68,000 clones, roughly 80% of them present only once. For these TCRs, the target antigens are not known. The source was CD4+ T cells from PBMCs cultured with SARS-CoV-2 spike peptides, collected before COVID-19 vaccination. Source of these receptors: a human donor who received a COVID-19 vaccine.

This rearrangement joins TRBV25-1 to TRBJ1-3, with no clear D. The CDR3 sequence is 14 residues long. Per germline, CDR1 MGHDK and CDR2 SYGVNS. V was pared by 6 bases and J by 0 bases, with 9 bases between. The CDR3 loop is CASSPSASGNTIYF. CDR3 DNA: TGTGCCAGCAGCCCGAGTGCCTCTGGAAACACCATATATTTT.

CDR3 in DNA: TGTGCCAGCAGTGACACGGGGGACACCGGGGAGCTGTTTTTT. The encoded protein is CASSDTGDTGELFF. The chain is built from TRBV6-4 and TRBJ2-2, with a weak D call TRBD2 (6 bases). Trimming removed 2 bases at V and 3 bases at J, with 7 bases between. CDR3 length equals 14 residues. CDR1 and CDR2 (germline): MRHNA, SNTAGT.

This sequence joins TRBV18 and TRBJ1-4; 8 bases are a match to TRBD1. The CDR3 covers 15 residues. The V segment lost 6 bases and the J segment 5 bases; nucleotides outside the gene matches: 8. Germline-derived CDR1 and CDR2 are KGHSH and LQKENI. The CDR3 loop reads CASSPRTGLNEKLFF. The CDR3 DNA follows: TGTGCCAGCTCCCCTAGGACAGGGCTCAATGAAAAACTGTTTTTT.

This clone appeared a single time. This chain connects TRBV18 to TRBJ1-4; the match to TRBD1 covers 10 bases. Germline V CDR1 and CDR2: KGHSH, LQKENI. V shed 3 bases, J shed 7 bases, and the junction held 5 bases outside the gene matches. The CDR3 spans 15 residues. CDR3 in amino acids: CASSPDRGLGEKLFF. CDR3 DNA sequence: TGTGCCAGCTCACCCGACAGGGGGCTTGGTGAAAAACTGTTTTTT.

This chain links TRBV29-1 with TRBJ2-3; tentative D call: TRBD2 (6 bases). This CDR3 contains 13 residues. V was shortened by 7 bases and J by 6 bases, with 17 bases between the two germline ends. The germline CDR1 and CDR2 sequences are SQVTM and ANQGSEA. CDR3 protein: CSGGEGAGDTQYF. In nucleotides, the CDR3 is TGCAGCGGGGGGGAAGGGGCAGGGGATACGCAGTATTTT.

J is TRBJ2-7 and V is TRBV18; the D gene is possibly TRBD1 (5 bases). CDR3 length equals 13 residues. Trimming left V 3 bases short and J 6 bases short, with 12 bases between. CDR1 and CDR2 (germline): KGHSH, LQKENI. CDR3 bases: TGTGCCAGCTCACCTATGCCGCAGGGCGAGCAGTACGTC. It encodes CASSPMPQGEQYV.

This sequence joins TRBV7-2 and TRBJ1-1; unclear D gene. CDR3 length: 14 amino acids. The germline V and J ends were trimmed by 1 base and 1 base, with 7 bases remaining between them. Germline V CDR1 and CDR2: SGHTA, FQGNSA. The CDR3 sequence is CASSLVTANTEAFF. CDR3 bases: TGTGCCAGCAGCTTAGTAACCGCGAACACTGAAGCTTTCTTT.

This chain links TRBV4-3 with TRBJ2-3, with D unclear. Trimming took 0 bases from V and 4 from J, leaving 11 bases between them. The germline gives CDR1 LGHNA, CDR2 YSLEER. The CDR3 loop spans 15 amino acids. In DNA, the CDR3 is TGCGCCAGCAGCCAAGAATTTGCGTCGGCAGATACGCAGTATTTT. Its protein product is CASSQEFASADTQYF.

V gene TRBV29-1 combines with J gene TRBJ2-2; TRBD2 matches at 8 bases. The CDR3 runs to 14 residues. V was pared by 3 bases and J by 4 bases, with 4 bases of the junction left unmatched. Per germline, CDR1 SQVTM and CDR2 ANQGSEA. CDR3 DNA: TGCAGCGTTGACGCGGGGGGCGGCACCGGGGAGCTGTTTTTT. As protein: CSVDAGGGTGELFF.

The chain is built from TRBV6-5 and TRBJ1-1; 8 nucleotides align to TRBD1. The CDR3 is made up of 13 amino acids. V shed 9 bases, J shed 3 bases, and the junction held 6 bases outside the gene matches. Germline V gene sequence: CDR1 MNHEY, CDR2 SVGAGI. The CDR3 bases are TGTGCCAGTTCCCTGACAGGGGACACTGAAGCTTTCTTT. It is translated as CASSLTGDTEAFF.

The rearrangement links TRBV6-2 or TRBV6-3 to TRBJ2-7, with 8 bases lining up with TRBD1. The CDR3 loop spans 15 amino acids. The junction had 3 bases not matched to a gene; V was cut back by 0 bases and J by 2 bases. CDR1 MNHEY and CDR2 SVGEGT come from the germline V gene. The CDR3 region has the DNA TGTGCCAGCAGTTACTCGTCGACAGGGGCCTACGAGCAGTACGTC. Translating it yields CASSYSSTGAYEQYV.

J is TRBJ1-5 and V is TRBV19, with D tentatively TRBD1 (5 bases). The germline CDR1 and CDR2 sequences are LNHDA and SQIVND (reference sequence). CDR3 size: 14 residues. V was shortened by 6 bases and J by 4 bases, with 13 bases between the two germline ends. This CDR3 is CASRGPGWNQPQHF. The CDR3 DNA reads TGTGCCAGTAGAGGGCCAGGGTGGAATCAGCCCCAGCATTTT. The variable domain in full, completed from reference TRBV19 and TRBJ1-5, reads DGGITQSPKYLFRKEGQNVTLSCEQNLNHDAMYWYRQDPGQGLRLIYYSQIVNDFQKGDIAEGYSVSREKKESFPLTVTSAQKNPTAFYLCASRGPGWNQPQHFGDGTRLSIL.

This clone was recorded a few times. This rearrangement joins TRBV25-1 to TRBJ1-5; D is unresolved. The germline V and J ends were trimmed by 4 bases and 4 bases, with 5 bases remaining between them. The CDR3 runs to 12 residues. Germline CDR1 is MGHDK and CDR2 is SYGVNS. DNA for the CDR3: TGTGCCAGCAGTGTACGTAATCAGCCCCAGCATTTT. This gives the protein CASSVRNQPQHF.

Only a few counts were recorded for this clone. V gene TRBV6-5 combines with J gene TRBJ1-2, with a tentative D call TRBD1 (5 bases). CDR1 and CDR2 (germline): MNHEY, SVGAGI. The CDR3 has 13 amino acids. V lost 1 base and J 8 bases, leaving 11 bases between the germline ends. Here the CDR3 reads CASSYLGHSGYTF. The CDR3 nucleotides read TGTGCCAGCAGTTACTTGGGGCACAGCGGCTACACCTTC.

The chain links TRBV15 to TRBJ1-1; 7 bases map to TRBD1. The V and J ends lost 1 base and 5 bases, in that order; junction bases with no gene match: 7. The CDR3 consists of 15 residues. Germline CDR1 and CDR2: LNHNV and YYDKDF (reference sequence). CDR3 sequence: CATSRVQGVGTEAFF. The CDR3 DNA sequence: TGTGCCACCAGCAGAGTTCAGGGGGTAGGGACTGAAGCTTTCTTT.

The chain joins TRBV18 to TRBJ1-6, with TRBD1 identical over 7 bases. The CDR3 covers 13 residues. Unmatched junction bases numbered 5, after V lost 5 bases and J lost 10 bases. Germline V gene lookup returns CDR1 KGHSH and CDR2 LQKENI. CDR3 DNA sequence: TGTGCCAGCTCAGGTACAGGGGTCTCACCCCTCCACTTT. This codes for CASSGTGVSPLHF.

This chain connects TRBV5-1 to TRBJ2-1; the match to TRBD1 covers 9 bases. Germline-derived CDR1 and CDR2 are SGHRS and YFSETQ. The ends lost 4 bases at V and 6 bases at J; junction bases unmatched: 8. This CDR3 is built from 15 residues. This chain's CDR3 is CASSLRTGAINEQFF. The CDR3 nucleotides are TGCGCCAGCAGCCTCAGGACAGGGGCTATCAATGAGCAGTTCTTC.

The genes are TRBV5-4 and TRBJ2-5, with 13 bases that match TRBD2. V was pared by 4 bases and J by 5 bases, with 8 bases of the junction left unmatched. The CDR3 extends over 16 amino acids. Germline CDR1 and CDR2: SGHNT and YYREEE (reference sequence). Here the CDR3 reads CASSMGLAGLGETQYF. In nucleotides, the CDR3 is TGTGCCAGCAGCATGGGACTAGCGGGGCTCGGGGAGACCCAGTACTTC.

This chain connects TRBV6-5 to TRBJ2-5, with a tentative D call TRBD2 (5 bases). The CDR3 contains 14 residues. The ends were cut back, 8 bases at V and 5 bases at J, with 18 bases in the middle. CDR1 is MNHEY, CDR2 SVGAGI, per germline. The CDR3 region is CASDRGSGGETQYF. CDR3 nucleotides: TGTGCCAGCGATCGGGGTTCGGGTGGGGAGACCCAGTACTTC.

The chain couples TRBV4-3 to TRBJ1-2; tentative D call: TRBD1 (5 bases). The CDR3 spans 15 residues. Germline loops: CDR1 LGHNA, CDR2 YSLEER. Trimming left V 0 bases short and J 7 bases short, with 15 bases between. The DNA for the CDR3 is TGCGCCAGCAGCCAAGAAGGTAGGCAGGGCCGTGGCTACACCTTC. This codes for CASSQEGRQGRGYTF.

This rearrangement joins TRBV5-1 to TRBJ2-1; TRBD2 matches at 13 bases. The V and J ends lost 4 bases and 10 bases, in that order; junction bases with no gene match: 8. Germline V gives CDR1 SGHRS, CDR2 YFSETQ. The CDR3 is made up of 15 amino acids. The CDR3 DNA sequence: TGCGCCAGCAGCCCTACTAGCGGGGGGGCGCTGGAGCAGTTCTTC. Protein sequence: CASSPTSGGALEQFF.